This T cell receptor beta chain was documented in a study of technical replicates of blood from a few donors. Clones were read by immunoSEQ multiplex PCR, and TCRdb kept only the in-frame ones, dropping some. The data show tens of thousands of clones, just under 95% seen once. The germline V gene has CDR1 LNHDA and CDR2 SQIVND (reference sequence). The ends lost 8 bases at V and 5 bases at J; junction bases unmatched: 6. CDR3 length equals 14 residues. Sequenced: T cells isolated from PBMCs. The receptor was derived from a human donor in good health. The chain couples TRBV19 to TRBJ1-5; 10 bases match TRBD1. This CDR3 is CASVAGTGDQPQHF. The CDR3, as DNA: TGTGCCAGTGTCGCCGGGACAGGGGATCAGCCCCAGCATTTT.